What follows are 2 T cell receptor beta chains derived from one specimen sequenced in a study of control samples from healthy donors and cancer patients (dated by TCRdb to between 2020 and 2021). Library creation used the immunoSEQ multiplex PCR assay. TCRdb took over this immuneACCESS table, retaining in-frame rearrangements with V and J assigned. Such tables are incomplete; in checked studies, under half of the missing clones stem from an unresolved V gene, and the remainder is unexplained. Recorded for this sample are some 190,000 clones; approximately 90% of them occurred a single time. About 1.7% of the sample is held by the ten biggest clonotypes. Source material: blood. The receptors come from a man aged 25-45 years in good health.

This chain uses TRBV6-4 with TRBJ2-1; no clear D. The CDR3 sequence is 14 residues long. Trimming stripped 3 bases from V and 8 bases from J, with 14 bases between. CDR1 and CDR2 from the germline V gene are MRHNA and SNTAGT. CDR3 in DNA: TGTGCCAGCAGTGATTTCTCTGGTTCCGATGAGCAGTTCTTC. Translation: CASSDFSGSDEQFF.

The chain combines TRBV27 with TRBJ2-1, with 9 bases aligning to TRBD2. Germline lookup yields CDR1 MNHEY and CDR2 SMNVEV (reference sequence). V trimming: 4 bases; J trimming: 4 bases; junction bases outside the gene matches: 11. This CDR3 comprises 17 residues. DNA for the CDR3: TGTGCCAGCAGTTCCCCCTTCGGCGGGGGGGCGTACAATGAGCAGTTCTTC. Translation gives CASSSPFGGGAYNEQFF.